The 15 T cell receptor beta chains given below trace back to one sample, sequenced in a study of siplizumab effects on memory and regulatory T cells. The assay was immunoSEQ multiplex PCR, and TCRdb's table has in-frame clones only and misses some. The data hold approximately 120,000 clones, with 92% observed a single time. Sequencing was performed on Tregs sorted from blood. The receptors here all came from a human donor in good health.

The chain links TRBV6-1 to TRBJ2-7; 7 nucleotides line up with TRBD2. Germline loops: CDR1 MNHNS, CDR2 SASEGT. Trimming took 8 bases from V and 1 from J; bases not matched to a gene: 5. This CDR3 comprises 13 residues. This chain's CDR3 is CASAAGLSYEQYF. In nucleotides, the CDR3 is TGTGCCAGCGCGGCGGGACTATCCTACGAGCAGTACTTC.

The chain couples TRBV10-1 to TRBJ1-1; 7 bases agree with TRBD1. Germline V gene lookup returns CDR1 WNHNN and CDR2 SYGVQD (reference sequence). V lost 5 bases, J lost 4 bases, and 4 bases stayed unmatched. CDR3 length: 13 amino acids. CDR3 in amino acids: CASSLDRVTEAFF. CDR3 bases: TGCGCCAGCAGTCTCGACAGGGTCACTGAAGCTTTCTTT.

The J gene is TRBJ2-4, the V gene TRBV27; no clear D. From germline, CDR1 is MNHEY and CDR2 SMNVEV (reference sequence). The V gene lost 6 bases and the J gene lost 0 bases, with 12 bases spanning the gap. The CDR3 is made up of 15 amino acids. The CDR3 is CASRTNSLAKNIQYF. CDR3 coding DNA: TGTGCCAGCAGGACCAATTCTCTAGCCAAAAACATTCAGTACTTC.

The gene calls are TRBV2 and TRBJ2-7; 8 bases fit TRBD1. CDR1 is SNHLY, CDR2 FYNNEI, per germline. CDR3 size: 15 residues. V trimming: 10 bases; J trimming: 4 bases; junction bases outside the gene matches: 15. In DNA, the CDR3 is TGTGCCATCCGACAGGGGCCGCAACGAAATTACGAGCAGTACTTC. It specifies CAIRQGPQRNYEQYF.

The chain has TRBV6-6 and TRBJ1-2, with D perhaps TRBD1 (5 bases). With 2 bases removed from V and 2 bases from J, the gap between germline ends came to 6 bases. Germline CDR1 MNHNY, CDR2 SVGAGI (reference sequence). The CDR3 loop spans 13 amino acids. This chain's CDR3 is CASSYRQNYGYTF. The CDR3 nucleotides are TGTGCCAGCAGTTACCGACAGAACTATGGCTACACCTTC.

The chain employs TRBV25-1 and TRBJ2-5; D is uncertain. Germline V CDR1 and CDR2: MGHDK, SYGVNS. V shed 6 bases and J shed 4 bases, with 9 bases lying between them. This CDR3 is 12 amino acids long. The CDR3 DNA reads as TGTGCCAGCAGCCGACCCCCAGAGACCCAGTACTTC. Protein sequence: CASSRPPETQYF.

The gene calls are TRBV5-6 and TRBJ1-1; D possibly corresponds to TRBD1 (6 bases). CDR1 SGHDT and CDR2 YYEEEE come from the germline V gene. V was clipped by 5 bases and J by 11 bases, with 13 bases between them. The CDR3 spans 11 residues. CDR3 in amino acids: CASSSTGYAFF. The CDR3 DNA sequence: TGTGCCAGCAGTTCCACAGGGTACGCTTTCTTT.

The chain carries TRBV11-3 and TRBJ2-2; 9 bases align to TRBD1. The CDR3 is 15 amino acids. Germline CDR1 SGHNT, CDR2 YENEEA. V lost 5 bases and J lost 1; bases outside the gene matches: 2. CDR3 bases: TGTGCCAGCAGCCAGGGACAGGGGAACACCGGGGAGCTGTTTTTT. It encodes CASSQGQGNTGELFF.

This chain connects TRBV6-5 to TRBJ1-2; TRBD1 matches at 9 bases. Germline V CDR1 and CDR2: MNHEY, SVGAGI. CDR3 size: 13 residues. V was clipped by 5 bases and J by 9 bases; unmatched bases: 7. CDR3 protein: CASSGDRGRRYTF. Here the CDR3 DNA reads TGTGCCAGCAGTGGCGACAGGGGGAGACGCTACACCTTC.

CDR3 sequence: CASGNTGELFF. CDR3 coding DNA: TGTGCCAGCGGGAACACCGGGGAGCTGTTTTTT. V and J are TRBV6-5 and TRBJ2-2; D remains ambiguous. V lost 8 bases and J lost 1, with 2 bases in between. The CDR3 consists of 11 residues. Germline assignment: CDR1 MNHEY and CDR2 SVGAGI.

The chain links TRBV5-1 to TRBJ1-1; weak D call: TRBD1 (5 bases). The V gene lost 4 bases and the J gene lost 0 bases, with 16 bases spanning the gap. The CDR3 loop spans 16 amino acids. Germline CDR1 reads SGHRS; CDR2 reads YFSETQ. CDR3 sequence reads: CASSPGRGSLNTEAFF. DNA of the CDR3: TGCGCCAGCAGCCCGGGGCGAGGCAGTCTGAACACTGAAGCTTTCTTT.

This chain uses TRBV27 with TRBJ2-1; D is uncertain. CDR3 length: 13 amino acids. Trimming took 4 bases from V and 9 from J, leaving 13 bases between them. The germline V gene encodes CDR1 MNHEY and CDR2 SMNVEV (reference sequence). CDR3 coding DNA: TGTGCCAGCAGTTCCTTAGTTCTTGGTGAGCAGTTCTTC. Encoded protein: CASSSLVLGEQFF.

This clone was observed once. CDR3 loop: CASSRLAGGRYAQYF. DNA of the CDR3: TGTGCCAGTAGTAGACTAGCGGGGGGGAGATACGCGCAGTATTTT. The chain has TRBV19 and TRBJ2-3; TRBD2 aligns across 14 bases. With V trimmed by 4 bases and J by 10 bases, 7 bases remained unmatched. CDR1 is LNHDA and CDR2 is SQIVND in the germline V gene (reference sequence). The CDR3 covers 15 residues.

The chain employs TRBV5-6 and TRBJ1-1; D is undetermined. V lost 0 bases to trimming and J lost 7 bases, with 4 bases between them. The CDR3 is made up of 11 amino acids. Germline CDR1 reads SGHDT; CDR2 reads YYEEEE. The CDR3 here is CASSLVNEAFF. The CDR3 region has the DNA TGTGCCAGCAGCTTGGTAAATGAAGCTTTCTTT.

With respect to this clone: The same CDR3 can be traced to other DNA sequences in this sample. This chain connects TRBV15 to TRBJ2-2; TRBD2 might be the D (5 bases). V was cut by 3 bases and J by 0 bases, with 11 bases left in between. The CDR3 has 16 amino acids. Per the germline V gene, CDR1 is LNHNV and CDR2 is YYDKDF (reference sequence). CDR3 sequence reads: CATSSPLAANTGELFF. DNA for the CDR3: TGTGCCACCAGCAGCCCTCTAGCAGCGAACACCGGGGAGCTGTTTTTT.